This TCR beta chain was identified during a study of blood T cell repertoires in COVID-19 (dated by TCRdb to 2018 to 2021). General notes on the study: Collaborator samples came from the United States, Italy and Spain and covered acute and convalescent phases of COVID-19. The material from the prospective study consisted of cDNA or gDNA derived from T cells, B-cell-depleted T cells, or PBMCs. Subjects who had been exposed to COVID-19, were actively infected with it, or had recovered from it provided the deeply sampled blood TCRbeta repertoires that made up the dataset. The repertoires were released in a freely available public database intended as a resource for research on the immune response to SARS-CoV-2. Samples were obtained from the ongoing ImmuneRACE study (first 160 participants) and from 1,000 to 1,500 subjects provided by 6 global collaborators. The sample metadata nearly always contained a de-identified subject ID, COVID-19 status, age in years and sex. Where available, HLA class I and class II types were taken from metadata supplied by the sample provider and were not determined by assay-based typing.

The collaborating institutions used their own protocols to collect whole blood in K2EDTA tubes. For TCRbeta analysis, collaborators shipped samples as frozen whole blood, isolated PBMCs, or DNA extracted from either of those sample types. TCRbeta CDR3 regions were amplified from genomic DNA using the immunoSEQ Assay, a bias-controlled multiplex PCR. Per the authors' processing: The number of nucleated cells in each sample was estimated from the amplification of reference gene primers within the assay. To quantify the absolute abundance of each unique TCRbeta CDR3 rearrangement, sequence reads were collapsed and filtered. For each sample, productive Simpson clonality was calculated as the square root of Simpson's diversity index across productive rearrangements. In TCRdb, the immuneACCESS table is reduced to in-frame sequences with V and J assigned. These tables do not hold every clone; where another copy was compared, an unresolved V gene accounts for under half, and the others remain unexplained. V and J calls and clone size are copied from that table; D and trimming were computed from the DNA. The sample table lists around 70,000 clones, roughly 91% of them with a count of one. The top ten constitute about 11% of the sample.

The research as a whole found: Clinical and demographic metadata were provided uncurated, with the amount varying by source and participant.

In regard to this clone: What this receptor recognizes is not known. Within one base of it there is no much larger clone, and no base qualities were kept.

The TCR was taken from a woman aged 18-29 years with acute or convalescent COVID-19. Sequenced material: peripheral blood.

The CDR3 protein is CASSQGAGGSKQPQHF. The DNA sequence reads TGTGCCAGCAGCCAAGGGGCAGGGGGCTCTAAGCAGCCCCAGCATTTT. The sequence links TRBV14 to TRBJ1-5; 8 junctional bases match TRBD1. V is trimmed back by 1 base and J by 7 bases, and the junction contains 9 bases that no gene match accounts for. Counted from cysteine to phenylalanine, this CDR3 has 16 amino acids. The retained sequence is limited to the CDR3, 48 bases, with the frame set at the first base. Reading the germline V gene gives CDR1 SGHDN and CDR2 FVKESK.